The 30 T cell receptor beta chains given below trace back to one sample, sequenced in a study of a mutant IDH1 vaccine in newly diagnosed glioma (dated by TCRdb to about 2021). Taken with the paper, the label for time point translates to: week 47, end of study. Every vaccine dose consisted of 300 ug of a 20-mer mutant IDH1 peptide in Montanide, administered subcutaneously together with topical imiquimod. Library preparation employed the immunoSEQ multiplex PCR assay. The immuneACCESS repertoire file appears here via TCRdb, limited to in-frame rearrangements. These files lack a portion of the clones; in checked studies, under half of the deficit traces to unresolved V genes, and the cause of the others is not known. Present in this sample are about 52,000 clones, approximately 80% of which were seen just once. The ten most abundant clones make up about 4.9% of the sample. These receptors are not linked to any known antigen.

This specimen consisted of PBMCs, obtained from a glioma patient whose treatment included an IDH1 peptide vaccine. The receptors were gathered from a woman aged 40 to 50 with glioma. Some clones in this sample may be carry-over from other donors' samples.

V gene TRBV6-5 combines with J gene TRBJ2-5; D call uncertain. This CDR3 has 12 amino acids. Trimming cost V 7 bases and J 10 bases, with 16 bases left between them. Looked up from germline, CDR1 is MNHEY and CDR2 is SVGAGI. The CDR3 here is CASTNNRRNQYF. The CDR3 DNA is TGTGCCAGCACCAACAACCGACGGAACCAGTACTTC.

The chain couples TRBV12-5 to TRBJ2-2, with D hard to call. Germline lookup yields CDR1 LGHNT and CDR2 FRNRAP. V gave up 6 bases and J gave up 5 bases, with 4 bases separating them. The CDR3 extends over 11 amino acids. The CDR3 DNA follows: TGTGCTAGTGGGACGACCGGGGAGCTGTTTTTT. This gives the protein CASGTTGELFF. Using reference TRBV12-5 and TRBJ2-2 for the parts outside the CDR3, the full variable domain is DARVTQTPRHKVTEMGQEVTMRCQPILGHNTVFWYRQTMMQGLELLAYFRNRAPLDDSGMPKDRFSAEMPDATLATLKIQPSEPRDSAVYFCASGTTGELFFGEGSRLTVL.

V gene TRBV7-9 combines with J gene TRBJ1-1; 9 nucleotides agree with TRBD1. V gave up 5 bases and J gave up 1 base; unmatched junction bases: 5. Germline V gene sequence: CDR1 SEHNR, CDR2 FQNEAQ (reference sequence). The CDR3 consists of 15 residues. The CDR3 DNA follows: TGTGCCAGCAGCCCCCCGGGACAGGGGAACACTGAAGCTTTCTTT. Translating it yields CASSPPGQGNTEAFF.

This rearrangement joins TRBV27 to TRBJ2-7; 10 bases align to TRBD1. The ends lost 8 bases at V and 7 bases at J; junction bases unmatched: 8. In germline, CDR1 is MNHEY, CDR2 SMNVEV (reference sequence). The CDR3 length is 13 residues. Written as DNA, the CDR3 is TGTGCCAGCGGGGACAGGGGCAGGGGAGAGCAGTACTTC. It specifies CASGDRGRGEQYF.

The chain employs TRBV7-4 and TRBJ2-1; D is uncertain. Germline V gene sequence: CDR1 SGHVT, CDR2 SQSDAQ. The V and J ends lost 5 bases and 2 bases respectively, with 10 bases between them. The CDR3 is 14 residues long. CDR3: CASSPVWAYNEQFF. The CDR3 nucleotides read TGTGCCAGCAGCCCCGTGTGGGCCTACAATGAGCAGTTCTTC.

The gene calls are TRBV4-3 and TRBJ2-5, with 10 bases aligning to TRBD2. V trimming: 3 bases; J trimming: 4 bases; junction bases outside the gene matches: 5. CDR1 is LGHNA, CDR2 YSLEER, per germline. The CDR3 consists of 15 residues. The CDR3 reads CASSHWTSGRETQYF. CDR3 nucleotide sequence: TGCGCCAGCAGCCATTGGACTAGCGGACGAGAGACCCAGTACTTC.

The gene calls are TRBV9 and TRBJ1-2, with D hard to call. Germline lookup yields CDR1 SGDLS and CDR2 YYNGEE. This CDR3 comprises 11 residues. The V end lost 4 bases, the J end lost 8 bases, and 9 bases lay between the germline ends. The CDR3 region has the DNA TGTGCCAGCAGCACCCGGTGGGGCTACACCTTC. Its protein is CASSTRWGYTF.

The chain recombines TRBV29-1 with TRBJ1-2; D uncertain. The V gene lost 4 bases and the J gene lost 2 bases, with 11 bases spanning the gap. Per the germline V gene, CDR1 is SQVTM and CDR2 is ANQGSEA. The CDR3 covers 13 residues. The CDR3 DNA follows: TGCAGCGTTGTGGACGGAGAGAACTATGGCTACACCTTC. Translated, it gives CSVVDGENYGYTF.

The rearrangement uses TRBV2 and TRBJ2-3; possibly TRBD1 for D (6 bases). The CDR3 is 15 amino acids. CDR1 SNHLY and CDR2 FYNNEI come from the germline V gene. V gave up 7 bases and J gave up 2 bases, with 16 bases separating them. In DNA form, the CDR3 reads TGTGCCAGCAATCAACAGGGATCCCACACAGATACGCAGTATTTT. Amino acids: CASNQQGSHTDTQYF.

The genes are TRBV10-2 and TRBJ2-7; 9 positions match TRBD1. V dropped 10 bases and J dropped 2; count of bases not matched to a gene: 9. This CDR3 region has 14 residues. Germline V gives CDR1 WSHSY, CDR2 SAAADI. The chain's CDR3 is CATTGTGFPYEQYF. The CDR3 coding sequence is TGCGCCACGACCGGGACAGGGTTCCCCTACGAGCAGTACTTC.

This chain uses TRBV25-1 with TRBJ1-1; TRBD1 matches 8 bases. V was clipped by 8 bases and J by 1 base; unmatched bases: 12. This CDR3 region has 16 residues. CDR1 is MGHDK and CDR2 is SYGVNS in the germline V gene. Here the CDR3 DNA reads TGTGCCAGCCGCCCCGGGACAGGAGTTTCGAACACTGAAGCTTTCTTT. Encoded protein: CASRPGTGVSNTEAFF.

V and J are TRBV5-1 and TRBJ1-1; a possible D gene is TRBD1 (6 bases). The CDR3 runs 15 residues. The germline V gene has CDR1 SGHRS and CDR2 YFSETQ. V lost 4 bases to trimming and J lost 0 bases, with 13 bases between them. CDR3 protein: CASSRGADMNTEAFF. The CDR3 region has the DNA TGCGCCAGCAGCAGGGGGGCCGATATGAACACTGAAGCTTTCTTT.

The CDR3 sequence: CASNGGTHEQYF. CDR3 sequence (DNA): TGTGCCAGCAACGGGGGTACCCACGAGCAGTACTTC. V and J are TRBV6-5 and TRBJ2-7; tentative D call: TRBD2 (6 bases). Germline lookup yields CDR1 MNHEY and CDR2 SVGAGI. The ends were cut back, 7 bases at V and 5 bases at J, with 12 bases in the middle. The CDR3 totals 12 residues.

The chain is built from TRBV30 and TRBJ1-6; a weak D match, TRBD1 (6 bases). The CDR3 spans 14 residues. Trimming cost V 2 bases and J 7 bases, with 12 bases left between them. CDR1 is GTSNPN and CDR2 is SVGIG in the germline V gene (reference sequence). The CDR3 is CAWSKGQRNSPLHF. The CDR3 DNA is TGTGCCTGGAGTAAAGGACAGCGAAATTCACCCCTCCACTTT.

CDR3 DNA: TGTGCCAGCAGCTCCGGGAGAACGAGGGATGAGCAGTTCTTC. It translates to CASSSGRTRDEQFF. V gene TRBV7-2 combines with J gene TRBJ2-1, with TRBD2 as a possible D gene (6 bases). V shed 4 bases and J shed 8 bases, with 15 bases lying between them. Germline CDR1 is SGHTA and CDR2 is FQGNSA. The CDR3 runs 14 residues.

This clone was seen once. The chain links TRBV6-5 to TRBJ1-2, with D hard to call. V was clipped by 2 bases and J by 1 base, with 8 bases between them. CDR1 and CDR2 from the germline V gene are MNHEY and SVGAGI. CDR3 length: 14 amino acids. CDR3 protein: CASSYPGGNYGYTF. The CDR3 DNA is TGTGCCAGCAGTTACCCGGGAGGTAACTATGGCTACACCTTC.

The genes are TRBV15 and TRBJ1-1, with TRBD1 as a possible D gene (5 bases). CDR1 and CDR2 (germline): LNHNV, YYDKDF (reference sequence). The germline V and J ends were trimmed by 7 bases and 0 bases, with 24 bases remaining between them. The CDR3 length is 18 residues. The CDR3 coding sequence is TGTGCCACCAACCCCGGGGGAAAGGGGTTTTCAATGAACACTGAAGCTTTCTTT. Protein sequence: CATNPGGKGFSMNTEAFF.

The chain uses TRBV6-5 and TRBJ1-6, with D perhaps matching TRBD1 (5 bases). Germline V gene lookup returns CDR1 MNHEY and CDR2 SVGAGI. The CDR3 extends over 16 amino acids. Trimming took 0 bases from V and 6 from J, leaving 12 bases between them. DNA of the CDR3: TGTGCCAGCAGTTACTCGAGGACCGGGACTAATTCACCCCTCCACTTT. It is translated as CASSYSRTGTNSPLHF.

The chain recombines TRBV7-6 with TRBJ1-2; no clear D. The CDR3 contains 13 residues. Germline loops: CDR1 SGHVS, CDR2 FNYEAQ. V shed 5 bases and J shed 1 base, with 8 bases lying between them. CDR3 region: CASSLVFNYGYTF. In DNA form, the CDR3 reads TGTGCCAGCAGCCTTGTTTTTAACTATGGCTACACCTTC. The entire variable domain, with the rest obtained from reference TRBV7-6 and TRBJ1-2, is as follows: GAGVSQSPRYKVTKRGQDVALRCDPISGHVSLYWYRQALGQGPEFLTYFNYEAQQDKSGLPNDRFSAERPEGSISTLTIQRTEQRDSAMYRCASSLVFNYGYTFGSGTRLTVV.

The gene calls are TRBV29-1 and TRBJ2-1; 12 bases line up with TRBD2. The length of the CDR3 is 14 residues. The V gene end was trimmed by 7 bases and the J gene end by 7 bases; junction bases not matched to a gene: 8. CDR1 is SQVTM and CDR2 is ANQGSEA in the germline V gene. CDR3 sequence (DNA): TGCAGCGGGGGCCTAGCGGGGGGGCAAAATGAGCAGTTCTTC. Residues: CSGGLAGGQNEQFF.

This clone was found once. This sequence joins TRBV2 and TRBJ1-1, with D uncertain. V shed 3 bases and J shed 1 base, with 6 bases lying between them. This CDR3 has 13 residues. Germline values: CDR1 SNHLY, CDR2 FYNNEI. CDR3 sequence reads: CASSDGGNTEAFF. CDR3 DNA: TGTGCCAGCAGTGATGGCGGGAACACTGAAGCTTTCTTT.

This chain connects TRBV28 to TRBJ1-2; tentative D call: TRBD1 (6 bases). This CDR3 has 13 residues. Deletions cut 10 bases from V and 6 bases from J, with 18 bases between. CDR1 is MDHEN and CDR2 is SYDVKM in the germline V gene. In nucleotides, the CDR3 is TGTGCCATCGAAGACAGGTCGGTGAATGGCTACACCTTC. It encodes CAIEDRSVNGYTF.

This clone was seen more than once but under ten times. The rearrangement links TRBV25-1 to TRBJ1-1, with 7 bases aligning to TRBD1. The trim removed 4 bases at V and 6 bases at J, leaving 14 bases unmatched. Germline loops: CDR1 MGHDK, CDR2 SYGVNS. The CDR3 is 16 amino acids. This chain's CDR3 is CASSGRQGISVPEAFF. CDR3 DNA: TGTGCCAGCAGTGGGAGACAGGGTATCTCTGTCCCTGAAGCTTTCTTT.

The rearrangement uses TRBV9 and TRBJ2-7, with TRBD1 matching over 9 bases. The CDR3 has 15 amino acids. The J segment lost 6 bases and the V segment lost 3 bases, leaving 10 bases of the junction unmatched. Looked up from germline, CDR1 is SGDLS and CDR2 is YYNGEE. The CDR3 region has the DNA TGTGCCAGCAGCGAAGGGTGGGACAGGGCCCTCGAGCAGTACTTC. Translating it yields CASSEGWDRALEQYF.

V and J are TRBV19 and TRBJ2-2; D gene ambiguous. Germline V gene lookup returns CDR1 LNHDA and CDR2 SQIVND (reference sequence). V was cut by 0 bases and J by 3 bases, with 5 bases left in between. CDR3 length equals 14 residues. Here the CDR3 reads CASSIEGYTGELFF. The CDR3 coding sequence is TGTGCCAGTAGTATAGAAGGATACACCGGGGAGCTGTTTTTT.

This clone has a handful of counts. This chain connects TRBV25-1 to TRBJ1-2; D gene unclear. CDR1 and CDR2 (germline): MGHDK, SYGVNS. V was trimmed by 6 bases and J by 0 bases, leaving 5 bases between them. The CDR3 is made up of 12 amino acids. This chain's CDR3 is CASREANYGYTF. Here the CDR3 DNA reads TGTGCCAGCAGGGAAGCTAACTATGGCTACACCTTC.

Only one count was recorded for this clone. This chain uses TRBV29-1 with TRBJ2-1; D is possibly TRBD1 (5 bases). This CDR3 comprises 16 residues. The germline V and J ends were trimmed by 6 bases and 7 bases, with 25 bases remaining between them. Germline CDR1 is SQVTM and CDR2 is ANQGSEA. CDR3 protein: CSVESTGHLGLNEQFF. The CDR3 DNA sequence: TGCAGCGTAGAGAGTACAGGACATCTAGGCCTTAATGAGCAGTTCTTC.

V is TRBV15 and J is TRBJ1-1; maybe TRBD1 (5 bases). With 1 base removed from V and 4 bases from J, the gap between germline ends came to 13 bases. Germline CDR1 reads LNHNV; CDR2 reads YYDKDF (reference sequence). The CDR3 consists of 15 residues. The DNA for the CDR3 is TGTGCCACCAGCAGAGCATGGGAAGGGACCACTGAAGCTTTCTTT. Its translation: CATSRAWEGTTEAFF.

This chain links TRBV7-9 with TRBJ1-2; TRBD1 aligns across 7 bases. The CDR3 has 16 amino acids. Trimming took 0 bases from V and 0 from J; bases not matched to a gene: 4. Germline V CDR1 and CDR2: SEHNR, FQNEAQ (reference sequence). In DNA form, the CDR3 reads TGTGCCAGCAGCTTAGCAGGGGGCAGAGCTAACTATGGCTACACCTTC. Its protein product is CASSLAGGRANYGYTF.

Details on this clone: The CDR3 carries no conserved terminal phenylalanine or tryptophan, so it likely arises from a read error. This rearrangement joins TRBV10-2 to TRBJ1-2; D ambiguous. Deletions cut 8 bases from V and 8 bases from J, with 15 bases between. The CDR3 spans 12 residues. CDR1 and CDR2 (germline): WSHSY, SAAADI. The DNA of the CDR3 is TGCGCCAGCGGGGATGGGGAGGAGGGCTACACCCTC. Translating gives CASGDGEEGYTL.